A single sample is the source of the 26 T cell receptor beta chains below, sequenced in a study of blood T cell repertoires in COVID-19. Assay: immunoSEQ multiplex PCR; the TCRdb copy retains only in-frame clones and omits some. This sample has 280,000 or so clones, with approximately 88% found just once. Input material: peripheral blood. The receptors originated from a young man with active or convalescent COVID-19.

CDR3 DNA sequence: TGTGCCAGCAGCCTATTACGGGATGAGCAGTTCTTC. Encoded protein: CASSLLRDEQFF. The chain is built from TRBV11-2 and TRBJ2-1; no firm D call. V was clipped by 5 bases and J by 8 bases, with 10 bases between them. Germline values: CDR1 SGHAT, CDR2 FQNNGV. The CDR3 length is 12 residues. The full variable domain, its missing parts supplied by reference TRBV11-2 and TRBJ2-1, is EAGVAQSPRYKIIEKRQSVAFWCNPISGHATLYWYQQILGQGPKLLIQFQNNGVVDDSQLPKDRFSAERLKGVDSTLKIQPAKLEDSAVYLCASSLLRDEQFFGPGTRLTVL.

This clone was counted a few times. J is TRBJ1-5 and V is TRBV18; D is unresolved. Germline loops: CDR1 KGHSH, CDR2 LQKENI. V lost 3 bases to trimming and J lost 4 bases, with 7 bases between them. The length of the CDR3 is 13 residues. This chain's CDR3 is CASSPDKNQPQHF. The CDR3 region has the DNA TGTGCCAGCTCACCTGACAAAAATCAGCCCCAGCATTTT.

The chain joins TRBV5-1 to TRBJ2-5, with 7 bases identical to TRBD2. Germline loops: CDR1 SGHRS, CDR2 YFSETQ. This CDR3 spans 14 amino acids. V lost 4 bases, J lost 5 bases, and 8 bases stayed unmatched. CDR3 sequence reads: CASSPGLVQETQYF. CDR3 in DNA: TGCGCCAGCAGCCCCGGACTAGTGCAGGAGACCCAGTACTTC. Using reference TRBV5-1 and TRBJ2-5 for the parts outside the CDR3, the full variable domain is KAGVTQTPRYLIKTRGQQVTLSCSPISGHRSVSWYQQTPGQGLQFLFEYFSETQRNKGNFPGRFSGRQFSNSRSEMNVSTLELGDSALYLCASSPGLVQETQYFGPGTRLLVL.

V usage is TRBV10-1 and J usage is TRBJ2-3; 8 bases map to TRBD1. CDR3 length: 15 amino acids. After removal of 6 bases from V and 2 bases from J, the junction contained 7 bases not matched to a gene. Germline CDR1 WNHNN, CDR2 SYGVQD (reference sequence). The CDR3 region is CASSKNRGDTDTQYF. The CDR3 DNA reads TGCGCCAGCAGCAAGAACAGGGGGGACACAGATACGCAGTATTTT.

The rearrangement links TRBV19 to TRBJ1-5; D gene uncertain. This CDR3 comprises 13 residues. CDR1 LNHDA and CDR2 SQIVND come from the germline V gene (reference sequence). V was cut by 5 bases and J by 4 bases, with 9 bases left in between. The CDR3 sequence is CASSPGGNQPQHF. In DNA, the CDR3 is TGTGCCAGTAGTCCCGGAGGAAATCAGCCCCAGCATTTT.

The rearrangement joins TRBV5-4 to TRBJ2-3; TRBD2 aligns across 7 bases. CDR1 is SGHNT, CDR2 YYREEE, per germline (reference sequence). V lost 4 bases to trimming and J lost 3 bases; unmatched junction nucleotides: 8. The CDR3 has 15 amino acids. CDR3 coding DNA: TGTGCCAGCAGCGCCCCCCAGCGGGGAACAGATACGCAGTATTTT. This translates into CASSAPQRGTDTQYF.

The CDR3 DNA follows: TGTGCCAGCACCGGCCAGGGGCTCGGTTCACCCCTCCACTTT. Amino acid sequence: CASTGQGLGSPLHF. The chain recombines TRBV2 with TRBJ1-6, with D possibly TRBD1 on 6 matching bases. Germline lookup yields CDR1 SNHLY and CDR2 FYNNEI. The V end was cut by 7 bases, the J end by 9 bases, with 16 bases between. The CDR3 extends over 14 amino acids.

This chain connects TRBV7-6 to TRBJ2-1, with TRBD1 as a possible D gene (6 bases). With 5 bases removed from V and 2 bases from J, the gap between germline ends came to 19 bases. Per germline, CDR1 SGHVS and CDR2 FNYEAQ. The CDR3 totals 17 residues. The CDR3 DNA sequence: TGTGCCAGCAGCCAAATGGGCCTCCAGGGGCCCTACAATGAGCAGTTCTTC. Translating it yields CASSQMGLQGPYNEQFF.

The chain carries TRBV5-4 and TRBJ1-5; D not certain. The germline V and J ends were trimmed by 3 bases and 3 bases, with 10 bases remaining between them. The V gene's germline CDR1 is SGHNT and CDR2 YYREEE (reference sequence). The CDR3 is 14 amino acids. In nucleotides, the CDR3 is TGTGCCAGCAGCTCGGGAGGGAACAATCAGCCCCAGCATTTT. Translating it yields CASSSGGNNQPQHF.

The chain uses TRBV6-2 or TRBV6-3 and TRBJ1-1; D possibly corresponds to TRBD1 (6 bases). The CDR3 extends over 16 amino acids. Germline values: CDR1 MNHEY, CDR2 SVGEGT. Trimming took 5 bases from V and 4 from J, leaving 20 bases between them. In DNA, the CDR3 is TGTGCCAGCAGTCTACCCAAAGGGGGAGGGGGCACTGAAGCTTTCTTT. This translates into CASSLPKGGGGTEAFF.

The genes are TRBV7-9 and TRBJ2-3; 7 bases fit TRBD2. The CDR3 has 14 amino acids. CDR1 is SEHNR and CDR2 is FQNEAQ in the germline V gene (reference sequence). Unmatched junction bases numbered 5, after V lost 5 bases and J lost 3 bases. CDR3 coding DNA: TGTGCCAGCAGCCCGGGGAGGGGAACAGATACGCAGTATTTT. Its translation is CASSPGRGTDTQYF.

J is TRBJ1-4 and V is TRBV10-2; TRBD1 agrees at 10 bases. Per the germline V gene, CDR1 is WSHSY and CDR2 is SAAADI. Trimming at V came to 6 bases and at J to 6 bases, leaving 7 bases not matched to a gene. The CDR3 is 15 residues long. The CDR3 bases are TGCGCCAGCAGGGAACCGGGACAGGGGCATGAAAAACTGTTTTTT. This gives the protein CASREPGQGHEKLFF.

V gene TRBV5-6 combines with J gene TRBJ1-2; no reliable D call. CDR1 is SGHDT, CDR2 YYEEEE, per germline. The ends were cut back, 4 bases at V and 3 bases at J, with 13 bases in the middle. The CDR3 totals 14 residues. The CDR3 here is CASSLSGGYYGYTF. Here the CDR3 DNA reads TGTGCCAGCAGCCTCTCGGGAGGGTACTATGGCTACACCTTC.

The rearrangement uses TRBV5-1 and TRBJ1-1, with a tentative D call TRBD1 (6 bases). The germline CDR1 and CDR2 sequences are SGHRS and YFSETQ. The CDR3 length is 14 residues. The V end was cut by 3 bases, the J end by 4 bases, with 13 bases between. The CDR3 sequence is CASSSTGSGTEAFF. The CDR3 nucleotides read TGCGCCAGCAGCTCTACAGGGTCGGGCACTGAAGCTTTCTTT. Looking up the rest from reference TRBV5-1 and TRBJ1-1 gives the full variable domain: KAGVTQTPRYLIKTRGQQVTLSCSPISGHRSVSWYQQTPGQGLQFLFEYFSETQRNKGNFPGRFSGRQFSNSRSEMNVSTLELGDSALYLCASSSTGSGTEAFFGQGTRLTVV.

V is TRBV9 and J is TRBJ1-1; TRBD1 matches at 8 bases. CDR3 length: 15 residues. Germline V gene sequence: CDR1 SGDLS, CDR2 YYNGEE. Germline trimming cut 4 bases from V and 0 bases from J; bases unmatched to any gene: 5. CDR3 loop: CASSSRQGMNTEAFF. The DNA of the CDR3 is TGTGCCAGCAGCTCGAGACAGGGGATGAACACTGAAGCTTTCTTT.

The CDR3 is CASSIGGGFTEAFF. The DNA of the CDR3 is TGTGCCAGTAGTATAGGGGGGGGTTTCACTGAAGCTTTCTTT. The chain carries TRBV19 and TRBJ1-1; tentative D call: TRBD1 (5 bases). V lost 1 base and J 4 bases, leaving 10 bases between the germline ends. CDR1 and CDR2 from the germline V gene are LNHDA and SQIVND (reference sequence). The CDR3 totals 14 residues.

CDR3 sequence: CASSVGTGGDTEAFF. The CDR3 DNA sequence: TGCGCCAGCAGCGTAGGGACAGGTGGGGACACTGAAGCTTTCTTT. The chain recombines TRBV5-1 with TRBJ1-1; 8 nucleotides match TRBD1. This CDR3 region has 15 residues. Trimming at V came to 4 bases and at J to 3 bases, leaving 8 bases not matched to a gene. The germline gives CDR1 SGHRS, CDR2 YFSETQ.

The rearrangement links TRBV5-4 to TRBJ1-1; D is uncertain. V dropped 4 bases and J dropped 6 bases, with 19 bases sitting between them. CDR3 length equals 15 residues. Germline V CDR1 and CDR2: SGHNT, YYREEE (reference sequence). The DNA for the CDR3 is TGTGCCAGCAGCACACCAGGCGGGGAAGCCTCTGAAGCTTTCTTT. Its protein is CASSTPGGEASEAFF.

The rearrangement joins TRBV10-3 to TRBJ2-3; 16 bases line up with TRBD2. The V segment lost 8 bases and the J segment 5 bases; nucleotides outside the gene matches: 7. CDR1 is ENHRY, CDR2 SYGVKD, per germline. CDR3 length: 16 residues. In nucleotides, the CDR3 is TGTGCCATCGGTGGGACTAGCGGGGGGGCTGGAGATACGCAGTATTTT. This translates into CAIGGTSGGAGDTQYF.

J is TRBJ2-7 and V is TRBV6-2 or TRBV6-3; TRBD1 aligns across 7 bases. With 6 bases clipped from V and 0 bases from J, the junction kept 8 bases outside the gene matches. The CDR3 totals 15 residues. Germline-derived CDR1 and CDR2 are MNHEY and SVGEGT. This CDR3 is CASSPGGTNSYEQYF. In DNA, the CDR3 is TGTGCCAGCAGCCCAGGGGGTACCAACTCCTACGAGCAGTACTTC.

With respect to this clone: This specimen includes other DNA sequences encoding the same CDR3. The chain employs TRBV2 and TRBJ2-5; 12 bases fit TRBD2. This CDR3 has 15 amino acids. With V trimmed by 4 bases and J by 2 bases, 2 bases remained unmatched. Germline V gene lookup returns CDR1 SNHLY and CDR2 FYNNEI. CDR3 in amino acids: CASSGLAGGQETQYF. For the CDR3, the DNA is TGTGCCAGCAGTGGTCTAGCGGGGGGGCAAGAGACCCAGTACTTC.

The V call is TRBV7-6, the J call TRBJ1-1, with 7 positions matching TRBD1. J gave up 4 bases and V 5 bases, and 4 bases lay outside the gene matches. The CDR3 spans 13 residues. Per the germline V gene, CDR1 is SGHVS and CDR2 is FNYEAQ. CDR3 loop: CASSQGQTTEAFF. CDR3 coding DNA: TGTGCCAGCAGCCAGGGACAGACCACTGAAGCTTTCTTT.

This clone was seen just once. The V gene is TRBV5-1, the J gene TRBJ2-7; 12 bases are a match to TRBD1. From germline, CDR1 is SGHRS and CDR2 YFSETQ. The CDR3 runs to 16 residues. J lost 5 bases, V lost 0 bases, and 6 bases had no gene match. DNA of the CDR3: TGCGCCAGCAGCTTGGCCTTGGGACAGGGGGCGGACGAGCAGTACTTC. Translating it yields CASSLALGQGADEQYF.

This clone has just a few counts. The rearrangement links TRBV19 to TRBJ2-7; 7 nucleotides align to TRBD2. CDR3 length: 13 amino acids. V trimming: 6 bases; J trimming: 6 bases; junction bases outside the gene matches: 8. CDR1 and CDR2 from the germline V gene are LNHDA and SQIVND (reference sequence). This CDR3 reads CASSSPAGAEQYF. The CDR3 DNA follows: TGTGCCAGTAGCTCCCCCGCGGGAGCCGAGCAGTACTTC.

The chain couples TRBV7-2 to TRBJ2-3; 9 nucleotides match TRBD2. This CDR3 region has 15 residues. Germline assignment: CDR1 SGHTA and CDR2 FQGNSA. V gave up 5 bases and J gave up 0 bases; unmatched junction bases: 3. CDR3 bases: TGTGCCAGCAGCCCTAGCGGGATGAGCACAGATACGCAGTATTTT. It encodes CASSPSGMSTDTQYF.

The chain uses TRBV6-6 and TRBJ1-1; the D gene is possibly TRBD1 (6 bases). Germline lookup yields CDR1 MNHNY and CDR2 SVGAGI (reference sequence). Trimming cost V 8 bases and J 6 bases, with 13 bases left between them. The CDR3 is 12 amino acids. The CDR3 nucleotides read TGTGCCAGCTCCGTGGGGGCGGCTGAAGCTTTCTTT. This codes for CASSVGAAEAFF.